These 30 T cell receptor beta chains were all obtained from the same sample, sequenced in a study of shared clonotypes between healthy human individuals. The method was immunoSEQ multiplex PCR; TCRdb's version includes in-frame clones alone and lacks a portion of them. The sample records about 2,200,000 clones, 93% being singletons. CD45RO-negative CD8 cells positively selected for CCR7 made up the naive population, which excluded terminally differentiated effector memory CD45RA+ cells. Sequencing was carried out using naive CD8+ T cells from PBMCs. The receptors here all came from a man younger than 30 in good health. Some clones in this sample may be carry-over from other donors' samples.

This rearrangement joins TRBV6-5 to TRBJ2-1, with a tentative D call TRBD2 (6 bases). Trimming shortened V by 5 bases and J by 7 bases, and 15 bases separated the two germline ends. This CDR3 is built from 14 residues. Germline V gene lookup returns CDR1 MNHEY and CDR2 SVGAGI. The CDR3 nucleotides read TGTGCCAGCAGTCTGGGACTTGGGGGGAATGAGCAGTTCTTC. This sequence encodes CASSLGLGGNEQFF.

This rearrangement joins TRBV19 to TRBJ1-5; no clear D gene. The V gene's germline CDR1 is LNHDA and CDR2 SQIVND (reference sequence). Deletions cut 10 bases from V and 5 bases from J, with 15 bases between. CDR3 length equals 13 residues. CDR3 coding DNA: TGTGCCACTTCCGCCAGCATCCATCAGCCCCAGCATTTT. Translating it yields CATSASIHQPQHF. Full variable domain (rest looked up from reference TRBV19 and TRBJ1-5): DGGITQSPKYLFRKEGQNVTLSCEQNLNHDAMYWYRQDPGQGLRLIYYSQIVNDFQKGDIAEGYSVSREKKESFPLTVTSAQKNPTAFYLCATSASIHQPQHFGDGTRLSIL.

This sequence joins TRBV7-6 and TRBJ2-3; the D is unclear. CDR3 length: 17 residues. The germline CDR1 and CDR2 sequences are SGHVS and FNYEAQ. V was trimmed by 1 base and J by 1 base, leaving 15 bases between them. CDR3 sequence reads: CASSLGRLDGGTDTQYF. The CDR3 DNA reads as TGTGCCAGCAGCTTAGGACGGCTTGATGGCGGCACAGATACGCAGTATTTT.

V gene TRBV4-1 combines with J gene TRBJ2-3; D is perhaps TRBD1 (6 bases). Germline V gives CDR1 MGHRA, CDR2 YSYEKL. The CDR3 runs 15 residues. V lost 1 base, J lost 0 bases, and 8 bases lay in between. The CDR3 protein is CASSQADSSTDTQYF. DNA for the CDR3: TGCGCCAGCAGCCAAGCGGACAGCAGCACAGATACGCAGTATTTT.

With respect to this clone: The sample holds other DNA sequences that translate to the same CDR3. The genes are TRBV4-1 and TRBJ2-7; D might be TRBD2 (6 bases). This CDR3 region has 15 residues. V was pared by 0 bases and J by 4 bases, with 13 bases between. Germline V gives CDR1 MGHRA, CDR2 YSYEKL. The DNA for the CDR3 is TGCGCCAGCAGCCAAGATCGGGGTAGCGGATACGAGCAGTACTTC. This translates into CASSQDRGSGYEQYF.

In the case of this clone: The same CDR3 is also encoded by other DNA sequences in this sample. The genes are TRBV7-9 and TRBJ2-7; D tentatively reads TRBD1 or TRBD2 (5 bases each). The ends were cut back, 5 bases at V and 2 bases at J, with 13 bases in the middle. Germline V CDR1 and CDR2: SEHNR, FQNEAQ (reference sequence). The CDR3 consists of 14 residues. The CDR3 DNA reads TGTGCCAGCAGCCACCGGGACCGAGCCTACGAGCAGTACTTC. Encoded protein: CASSHRDRAYEQYF.

The chain links TRBV27 to TRBJ2-7; D not certain. The CDR3 spans 13 residues. Germline lookup yields CDR1 MNHEY and CDR2 SMNVEV (reference sequence). V shed 5 bases and J shed 11 bases, with 19 bases lying between them. Written as DNA, the CDR3 is TGTGCCAGCAGTGGAGTTGGGCTAGATTTAAAGTACTTC. Protein sequence: CASSGVGLDLKYF.

The J gene is TRBJ2-3, the V gene TRBV7-2; 9 bases fit TRBD1. Germline values: CDR1 SGHTA, CDR2 FQGNSA. J was trimmed by 4 bases and V by 5 bases; bases with no gene match: 7. This CDR3 region has 15 residues. CDR3 protein: CASSRTGGPADTQYF. Written as DNA, the CDR3 is TGTGCCAGCAGCCGCACAGGGGGCCCGGCAGATACGCAGTATTTT.

This clone was picked up one time. The V call is TRBV7-9, the J call TRBJ2-1; 7 bases line up with TRBD1. This CDR3 comprises 18 residues. The trim removed 4 bases at V and 3 bases at J, leaving 15 bases unmatched. Germline-derived CDR1 and CDR2 are SEHNR and FQNEAQ (reference sequence). The CDR3 DNA sequence: TGTGCCAGCAGCTCCCCGTTCATCGACAGGGATAGCTACAATGAGCAGTTCTTC. It specifies CASSSPFIDRDSYNEQFF.

The chain is built from TRBV6-1 and TRBJ2-7; 8 bases align to TRBD1. CDR3 length: 14 residues. Per germline, CDR1 MNHNS and CDR2 SASEGT. V was pared by 5 bases and J by 3 bases, with 6 bases of the junction left unmatched. The CDR3, as DNA: TGTGCCAGCAGTCCCATTGGACAGGGCTACGAGCAGTACTTC. This encodes CASSPIGQGYEQYF.

V gene TRBV5-1 combines with J gene TRBJ2-4; 11 nucleotides line up with TRBD2. From germline, CDR1 is SGHRS and CDR2 YFSETQ. The CDR3 runs 17 residues. The V gene end was trimmed by 2 bases and the J gene end by 6 bases; junction bases not matched to a gene: 10. The chain's CDR3 is CASSFHISGGDRNIQYF. Here the CDR3 DNA reads TGCGCCAGCAGCTTTCATATTAGCGGGGGGGACCGAAACATTCAGTACTTC. The whole variable domain, remainder taken from reference TRBV5-1 and TRBJ2-4, is KAGVTQTPRYLIKTRGQQVTLSCSPISGHRSVSWYQQTPGQGLQFLFEYFSETQRNKGNFPGRFSGRQFSNSRSEMNVSTLELGDSALYLCASSFHISGGDRNIQYFGAGTRLSVL.

With respect to this clone: The same CDR3 also results from other DNA sequences found in this sample. The gene calls are TRBV14 and TRBJ2-7; maybe TRBD2 (6 bases). CDR3 length: 11 amino acids. Trimming cost V 4 bases and J 7 bases, with 8 bases left between them. CDR1 is SGHDN, CDR2 FVKESK, per germline. The CDR3 region is CASSLGGEQYF. The CDR3 nucleotides read TGTGCCAGCAGCCTTGGGGGGGAGCAGTACTTC.

The chain employs TRBV6-5 and TRBJ2-2; D unresolved. Trimming took off 6 bases at V and 3 bases at J, with 8 bases between the two ends. Per germline, CDR1 MNHEY and CDR2 SVGAGI. This CDR3 is 13 amino acids long. This chain's CDR3 is CASRPAYTGELFF. As DNA, the CDR3 is TGTGCCAGCAGACCGGCATACACCGGGGAGCTGTTTTTT.

This clone was recorded a few times. The chain has TRBV2 and TRBJ1-1; D possibly corresponds to TRBD1 (5 bases). The CDR3 runs to 13 residues. The V gene lost 6 bases and the J gene lost 8 bases, with 16 bases spanning the gap. CDR1 is SNHLY and CDR2 is FYNNEI in the germline V gene. The CDR3 nucleotides are TGTGCCAGCAGCGTTCCGGGACTGTTGGAAGCTTTCTTT. It translates to CASSVPGLLEAFF.

This clone was seen a single time. V and J are TRBV5-1 and TRBJ2-7; the D gene could be TRBD1 or TRBD2 (5 bases each). The CDR3 totals 15 residues. Germline CDR1 is SGHRS and CDR2 is YFSETQ. Trimming took off 0 bases at V and 6 bases at J, with 16 bases between the two ends. This CDR3 reads CASSLAGPSGLEQYF. The CDR3 nucleotides read TGCGCCAGCAGCTTGGCGGGACCCTCAGGCCTCGAGCAGTACTTC.

The rearrangement links TRBV27 to TRBJ1-2, with D possibly TRBD1 on 6 matching bases. Germline V CDR1 and CDR2: MNHEY, SMNVEV (reference sequence). CDR3 size: 12 residues. The germline V and J ends were trimmed by 6 bases and 5 bases, with 10 bases remaining between them. The CDR3 sequence: CASSTGWYGYTF. CDR3 DNA: TGTGCCAGCAGCACAGGGTGGTATGGCTACACCTTC.

The rearrangement links TRBV9 to TRBJ2-2; D remains unclear. This CDR3 region has 13 residues. Germline CDR1 reads SGDLS; CDR2 reads YYNGEE. The V and J ends lost 0 bases and 9 bases respectively, with 9 bases between them. This chain's CDR3 is CASSVASGWELFF. CDR3 DNA: TGTGCCAGCAGCGTAGCCTCAGGCTGGGAGCTGTTTTTT. Full variable domain (missing parts from reference TRBV9 and TRBJ2-2): DSGVTQTPKHLITATGQRVTLRCSPRSGDLSVYWYQQSLDQGLQFLIQYYNGEERAKGNILERFSAQQFPDLHSELNLSSLELGDSALYFCASSVASGWELFFGEGSRLTVL.

This clone has just one count. The chain couples TRBV7-9 to TRBJ2-1, with 11 bases matching TRBD1. The CDR3 consists of 16 residues. The junction had 7 bases not matched to a gene; V was cut back by 5 bases and J by 4 bases. Per germline, CDR1 SEHNR and CDR2 FQNEAQ (reference sequence). The CDR3 region has the DNA TGTGCCAGCAGCGGACGGGACAGGGGGATATACAATGAGCAGTTCTTC. This gives the protein CASSGRDRGIYNEQFF.

The V and J genes are TRBV7-9 and TRBJ1-2; 8 nucleotides align to TRBD1. The CDR3 has 17 amino acids. V shed 4 bases, J shed 5 bases, and the junction held 15 bases outside the gene matches. Per germline, CDR1 SEHNR and CDR2 FQNEAQ (reference sequence). CDR3 bases: TGTGCCAGCAGCTCCCCAGCCCTATCGAGGACAGGGTATGGCTACACCTTC. Protein sequence: CASSSPALSRTGYGYTF.

In regard to this clone: The same CDR3 can be traced to other DNA sequences in this sample. The J gene is TRBJ2-7, the V gene TRBV7-9, with 8 bases identical to TRBD1. CDR1 is SEHNR and CDR2 is FQNEAQ in the germline V gene (reference sequence). CDR3 size: 15 residues. The V segment lost 4 bases and the J segment 4 bases; nucleotides outside the gene matches: 9. The CDR3, as DNA: TGTGCCAGCAGCTCACCTGGACAGGGAAGTTACGAGCAGTACTTC. It encodes CASSSPGQGSYEQYF.

The chain carries TRBV5-1 and TRBJ2-7, with D perhaps TRBD1 or TRBD2 (7 bases each). Looked up from germline, CDR1 is SGHRS and CDR2 is YFSETQ. The V end lost 3 bases, the J end lost 1 base, and 14 bases lay between the germline ends. The CDR3 has 15 residues. The CDR3 reads CASSWGTAGSYEQYF. CDR3 coding DNA: TGCGCCAGCAGCTGGGGGACAGCGGGATCCTACGAGCAGTACTTC.

This clone was seen only once. The chain carries TRBV25-1 and TRBJ1-2; D gene unclear. Germline V lookup: CDR1 MGHDK, CDR2 SYGVNS. Between the trimmed V and J ends, which lost 1 base and 7 bases, there was a span of 10 bases. The CDR3 covers 13 residues. DNA for the CDR3: TGTGCCAGCAGTGAATTGGGTGGGAGTGGCTACACCTTC. Protein sequence: CASSELGGSGYTF.

V usage is TRBV9 and J usage is TRBJ2-2; TRBD2 aligns across 8 bases. This CDR3 has 16 residues. Germline assignment: CDR1 SGDLS and CDR2 YYNGEE. J gave up 6 bases and V 2 bases, and 9 bases lay outside the gene matches. In DNA form, the CDR3 reads TGTGCCAGCAGCGTTACGGGGGGGGCCCCCGCCGGGGAGCTGTTTTTT. Protein product: CASSVTGGAPAGELFF. Complete variable domain (other parts from reference TRBV9 and TRBJ2-2): DSGVTQTPKHLITATGQRVTLRCSPRSGDLSVYWYQQSLDQGLQFLIQYYNGEERAKGNILERFSAQQFPDLHSELNLSSLELGDSALYFCASSVTGGAPAGELFFGEGSRLTVL.

V gene TRBV6-5 combines with J gene TRBJ2-1, with D tentatively TRBD2 (5 bases). The germline CDR1 and CDR2 sequences are MNHEY and SVGAGI. V lost 5 bases to trimming and J lost 6 bases, with 11 bases between them. This CDR3 comprises 13 residues. CDR3 in DNA: TGTGCCAGCAGTCCCGGGCTAGCCAATGAGCAGTTCTTC. Amino acid sequence: CASSPGLANEQFF.

For the CDR3, the DNA is TGCAGCGTTAAAGGGTTCGGACAGGGATTTATCGGGGAGCTGTTTTTT. This gives the protein CSVKGFGQGFIGELFF. The chain combines TRBV29-1 with TRBJ2-2; 8 bases are shared with TRBD1. Trimming at V came to 5 bases and at J to 7 bases, leaving 15 bases not matched to a gene. CDR3 length: 16 residues. The germline V gene has CDR1 SQVTM and CDR2 ANQGSEA.

This clone was picked up one time. The V gene is TRBV4-3, the J gene TRBJ1-2; no firm D call. The CDR3 length is 13 residues. With 0 bases removed from V and 4 bases from J, the gap between germline ends came to 6 bases. In germline, CDR1 is LGHNA, CDR2 YSLEER. DNA for the CDR3: TGCGCCAGCAGCCAAGAAGGAGCCTATGGCTACACCTTC. Its protein product is CASSQEGAYGYTF.

This chain connects TRBV7-3 to TRBJ2-5; D gene unclear. The CDR3 runs 13 residues. Germline V gene data show CDR1 as SGHTA and CDR2 as FQGTGA. Trimming pared 5 bases from V and 5 bases from J, leaving 12 bases between. The CDR3 coding sequence is TGTGCCAGCAGCGCCGACCTAAGCGAGACCCAGTACTTC. Encoded protein: CASSADLSETQYF.

The chain combines TRBV29-1 with TRBJ1-2; 8 bases are a match to TRBD1. Germline CDR1 reads SQVTM; CDR2 reads ANQGSEA. The CDR3 sequence is 13 residues long. After removal of 4 bases from V and 4 bases from J, the junction contained 5 bases not matched to a gene. The CDR3 spells CSVVGTGPYGYTF. The CDR3 DNA is TGCAGCGTTGTAGGGACAGGACCCTATGGCTACACCTTC.

J is TRBJ1-5 and V is TRBV19, with a tentative D call TRBD1 (6 bases). CDR3 length: 15 amino acids. The V gene's germline CDR1 is LNHDA and CDR2 SQIVND (reference sequence). Trimming removed 3 bases from V and 6 bases from J, with 15 bases in between. The chain's CDR3 is CASSMYWGRAQPQHF. CDR3 coding DNA: TGTGCCAGTAGTATGTATTGGGGGCGGGCTCAGCCCCAGCATTTT.

This sequence joins TRBV6-5 and TRBJ1-5, with unresolved D. The CDR3 covers 12 residues. Germline lookup yields CDR1 MNHEY and CDR2 SVGAGI. Trimming shortened V by 0 bases and J by 7 bases, and 4 bases separated the two germline ends. In nucleotides, the CDR3 is TGTGCCAGCAGTTACTCAGGGCAGCCCCAGCATTTT. Translation gives CASSYSGQPQHF.